A selection of T cell receptor beta chains follows, all from one sample in a study of Tregs in tolerant kidney transplant recipients. The data were produced by immunoSEQ multiplex PCR, yet TCRdb's version contains in-frame clones alone and is incomplete. The top ten clones hold around 0.61% of a sample with roughly 250,000 clones, approximately 83% of them seen once. The sample consisted of CD4+ T cells from blood. These receptors came from a human donor in good health. Each CDR3 is given with its conserved first and last residue. The order of the fields is V gene, D gene, J gene, clone size, CDR3 protein, CDR3 DNA. The D gene is left open where the match is weak. For some rows the clone size is stated as once, few or many, or as a class when expanded; others skip it.

V: TRBV4-2
D: NA
J: TRBJ2-1
size: NA
CDR3: CASSRNWGLDEQFF
DNA: TGTGCCAGCAGCCGGAACTGGGGCCTGGATGAGCAGTTCTTC

V: TRBV6-4
D: TRBD1
J: TRBJ1-1
size: NA
CDR3: CASRRTGRDTEAFF
DNA: TGTGCCAGCCGCCGGACAGGGAGGGACACTGAAGCTTTCTTT

V: TRBV5-4
D: NA
J: TRBJ1-5
size: few
CDR3: CASSLDGASGQPQHF
DNA: TGTGCCAGCAGCTTGGATGGGGCCTCCGGGCAGCCCCAGCATTTT

V: TRBV6-1
D: TRBD1
J: TRBJ2-7
size: NA
CDR3: CASRETGTATSYEQYF
DNA: TGTGCCAGCAGAGAAACCGGGACAGCCACCTCCTACGAGCAGTACTTC

V: TRBV14
D: TRBD2
J: TRBJ2-7
size: NA
CDR3: CASSQGILAGGHYEQYF
DNA: TGTGCCAGCAGCCAAGGGATCCTAGCGGGGGGACACTACGAGCAGTACTTC

V: TRBV19
D: TRBD1
J: TRBJ1-6
size: once
CDR3: CASSVTGERHNSPLHF
DNA: TGTGCCAGTAGTGTCACAGGGGAGCGTCATAATTCACCCCTCCACTTT

V: TRBV19
D: TRBD1
J: TRBJ1-5
size: NA
CDR3: CASSTRGQGHQPQHF
DNA: TGTGCCAGTAGTACCCGAGGACAGGGCCATCAGCCCCAGCATTTT

V: TRBV5-6
D: NA
J: TRBJ2-3
size: NA
CDR3: CASSPGLRLSDTQYF
DNA: TGTGCCAGCAGCCCCGGACTCAGGCTCTCAGATACGCAGTATTTT

V: TRBV28
D: TRBD2
J: TRBJ2-5
size: NA
CDR3: CASSFGGGRRETQYF
DNA: TGTGCCAGCAGTTTTGGGGGAGGGCGTCGGGAGACCCAGTACTTC

V: TRBV7-9
D: NA
J: TRBJ1-1
size: NA
CDR3: CASSLAQVNTEAFF
DNA: TGTGCCAGCAGCTTAGCACAGGTGAACACTGAAGCTTTCTTT

V: TRBV5-6
D: TRBD1
J: TRBJ2-7
size: NA
CDR3: CASSSPRTGRPTYEQYF
DNA: TGTGCCAGCAGCTCCCCACGGACAGGACGACCTACCTACGAGCAGTACTTC

V: TRBV11-1
D: NA
J: TRBJ1-2
size: NA
CDR3: CASSSLVGLDGYTF
DNA: TGTGCCAGCAGCTCACTAGTGGGGTTGGATGGCTACACCTTC

V: TRBV18
D: TRBD1
J: TRBJ1-2
size: once
CDR3: CASSPWGQGALGYTF
DNA: TGTGCCAGCTCACCTTGGGGACAGGGGGCGCTTGGCTACACCTTC

V: TRBV6-5
D: TRBD2
J: TRBJ2-1
size: NA
CDR3: CASSASGGLYNEQFF
DNA: TGTGCCAGCAGTGCTAGCGGGGGACTTTACAATGAGCAGTTCTTC

V: TRBV5-4
D: NA
J: TRBJ2-2
size: NA
CDR3: CASSRGGTGELFF
DNA: TGTGCCAGCAGCCGGGGTGGCACCGGGGAGCTGTTTTTT

V: TRBV18
D: NA
J: TRBJ2-6
size: NA
CDR3: CASSPNPQGATGANVLTF
DNA: TGTGCCAGCTCACCCAATCCCCAGGGAGCTACTGGGGCCAACGTCCTGACTTTC

V: TRBV19
D: NA
J: TRBJ2-2
size: NA
CDR3: CASSIYQGGTGELFF
DNA: TGTGCCAGTAGTATTTACCAGGGCGGCACCGGGGAGCTGTTTTTT

V: TRBV27
D: NA
J: TRBJ2-1
size: NA
CDR3: CASTLSRSSESLDEQFF
DNA: TGTGCCAGCACTCTATCCCGCTCCAGCGAAAGTTTGGATGAGCAGTTCTTC

V: TRBV18
D: NA
J: TRBJ1-1
size: NA
CDR3: CASSWGGTANTEAFF
DNA: TGTGCCAGCTCATGGGGAGGGACGGCGAACACTGAAGCTTTCTTT

V: TRBV7-3
D: NA
J: TRBJ2-3
size: NA
CDR3: CASSPGSDTQYF
DNA: TGTGCCAGCAGCCCGGGGTCAGATACGCAGTATTTT

V: TRBV7-6
D: NA
J: TRBJ2-7
size: NA
CDR3: CASSPVFGSPYEQYF
DNA: TGTGCCAGCAGCCCGGTTTTTGGGAGTCCCTACGAGCAGTACTTC

V: TRBV7-7
D: NA
J: TRBJ2-5
size: NA
CDR3: CASSLAGRGETQYF
DNA: TGTGCCAGCAGCTTAGCTGGTCGGGGAGAGACCCAGTACTTC